This TCR beta chain was retrieved from a study of response to subunit inactivated influenza vaccine. This clonotype was counted between two and nine times. V gave up 7 bases and J gave up 1 base, with 20 bases separating them. The CDR3 sequence is 16 residues long. MiXCR was run by TCRdb on the RT-PCR reads, yielding one entry per CDR3 protein. The data contain hundreds of thousands of distinct CDR3 sequences, around 11% of them singletons. This sample also belongs to another study, concerning T cells expressing NK-cell markers. That work states: The TCR beta cDNA came from 5'RACE template switching with UMIs. Several donors' CD3+CD56-NKG2C+ cells were dominated by the same clonotypes.

Sequences were derived from PBMCs from blood, sampled on the day of vaccination. The rearrangement links TRBV12-3 or TRBV12-4 to TRBJ2-7, with D tentatively TRBD2 (6 bases). This clonotype originated in a man aged 50-59 years who received an inactivated influenza vaccine. The CDR3 DNA follows: TGTGCCAGCAACATAAGGAGGGGCCGCAAGTCCTACGAGCAGTACTTC. This translates into CASNIRRGRKSYEQYF.